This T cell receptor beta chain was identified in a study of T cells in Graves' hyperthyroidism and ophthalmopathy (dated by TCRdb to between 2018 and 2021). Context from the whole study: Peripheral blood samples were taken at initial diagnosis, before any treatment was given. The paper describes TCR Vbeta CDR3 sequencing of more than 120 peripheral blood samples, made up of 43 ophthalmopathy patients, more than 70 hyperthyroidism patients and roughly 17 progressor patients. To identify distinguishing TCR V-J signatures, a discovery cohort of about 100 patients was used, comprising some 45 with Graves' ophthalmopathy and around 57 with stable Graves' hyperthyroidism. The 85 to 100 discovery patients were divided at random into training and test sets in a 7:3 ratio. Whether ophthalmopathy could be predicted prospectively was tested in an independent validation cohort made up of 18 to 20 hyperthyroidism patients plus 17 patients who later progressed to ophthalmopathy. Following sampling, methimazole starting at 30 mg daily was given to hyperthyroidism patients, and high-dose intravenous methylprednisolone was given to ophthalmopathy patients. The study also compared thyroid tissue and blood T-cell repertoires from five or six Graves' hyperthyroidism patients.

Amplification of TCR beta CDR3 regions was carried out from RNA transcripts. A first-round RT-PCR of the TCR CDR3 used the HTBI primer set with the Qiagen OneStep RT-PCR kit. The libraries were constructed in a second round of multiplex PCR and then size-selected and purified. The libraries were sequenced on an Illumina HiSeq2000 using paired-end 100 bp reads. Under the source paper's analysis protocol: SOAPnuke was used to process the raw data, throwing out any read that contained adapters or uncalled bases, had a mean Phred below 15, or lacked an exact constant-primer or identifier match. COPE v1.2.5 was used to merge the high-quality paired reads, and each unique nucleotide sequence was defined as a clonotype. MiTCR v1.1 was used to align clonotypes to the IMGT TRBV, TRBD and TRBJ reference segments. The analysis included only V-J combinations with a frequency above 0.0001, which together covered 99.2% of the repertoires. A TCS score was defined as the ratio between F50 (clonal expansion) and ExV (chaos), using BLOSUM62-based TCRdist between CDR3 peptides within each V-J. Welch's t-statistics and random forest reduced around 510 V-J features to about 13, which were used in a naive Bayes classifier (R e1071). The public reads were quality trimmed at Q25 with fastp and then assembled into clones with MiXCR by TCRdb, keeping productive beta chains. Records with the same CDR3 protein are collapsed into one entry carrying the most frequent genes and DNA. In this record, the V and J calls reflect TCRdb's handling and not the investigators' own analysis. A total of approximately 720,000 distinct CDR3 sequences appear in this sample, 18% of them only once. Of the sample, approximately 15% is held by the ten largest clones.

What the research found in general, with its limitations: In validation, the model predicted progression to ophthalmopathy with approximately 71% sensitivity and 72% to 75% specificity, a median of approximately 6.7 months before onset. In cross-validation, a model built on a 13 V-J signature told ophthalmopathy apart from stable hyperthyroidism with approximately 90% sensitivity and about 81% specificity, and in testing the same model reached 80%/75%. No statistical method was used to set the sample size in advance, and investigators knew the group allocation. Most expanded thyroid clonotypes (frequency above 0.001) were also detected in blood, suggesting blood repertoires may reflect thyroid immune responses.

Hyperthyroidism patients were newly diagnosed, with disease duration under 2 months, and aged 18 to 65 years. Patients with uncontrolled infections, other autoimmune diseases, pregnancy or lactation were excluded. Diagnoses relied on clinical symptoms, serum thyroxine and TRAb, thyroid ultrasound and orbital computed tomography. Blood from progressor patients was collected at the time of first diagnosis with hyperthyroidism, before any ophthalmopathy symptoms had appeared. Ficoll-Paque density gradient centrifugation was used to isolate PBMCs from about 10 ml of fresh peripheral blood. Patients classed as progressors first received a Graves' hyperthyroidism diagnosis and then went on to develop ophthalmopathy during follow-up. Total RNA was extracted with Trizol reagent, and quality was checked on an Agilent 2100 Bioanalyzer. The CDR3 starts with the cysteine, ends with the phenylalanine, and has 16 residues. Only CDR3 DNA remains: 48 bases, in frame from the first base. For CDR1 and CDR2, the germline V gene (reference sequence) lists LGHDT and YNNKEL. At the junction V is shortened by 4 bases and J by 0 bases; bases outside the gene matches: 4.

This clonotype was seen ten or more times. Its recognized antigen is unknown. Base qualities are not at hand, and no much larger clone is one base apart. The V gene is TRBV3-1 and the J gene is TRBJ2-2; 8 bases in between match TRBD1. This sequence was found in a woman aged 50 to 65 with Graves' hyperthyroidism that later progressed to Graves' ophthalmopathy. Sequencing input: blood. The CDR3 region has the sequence CASSLRQGTNTGELFF. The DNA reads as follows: TGTGCCAGCAGCCTGCGACAGGGGACGAACACCGGGGAGCTGTTTTTT.